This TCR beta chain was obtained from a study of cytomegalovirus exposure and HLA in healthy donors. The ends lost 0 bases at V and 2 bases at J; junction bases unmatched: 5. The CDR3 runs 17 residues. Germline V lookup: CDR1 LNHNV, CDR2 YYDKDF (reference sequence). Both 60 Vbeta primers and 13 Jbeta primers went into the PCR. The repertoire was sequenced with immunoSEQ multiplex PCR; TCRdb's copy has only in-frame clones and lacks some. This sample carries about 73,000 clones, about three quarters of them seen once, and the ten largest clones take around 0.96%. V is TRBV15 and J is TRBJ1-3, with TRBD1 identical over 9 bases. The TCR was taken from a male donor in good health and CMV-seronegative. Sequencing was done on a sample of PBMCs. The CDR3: CATSRDKGQGTGNTIYF. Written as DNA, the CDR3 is TGTGCCACCAGCAGAGACAAGGGACAGGGAACTGGAAACACCATATATTTT.